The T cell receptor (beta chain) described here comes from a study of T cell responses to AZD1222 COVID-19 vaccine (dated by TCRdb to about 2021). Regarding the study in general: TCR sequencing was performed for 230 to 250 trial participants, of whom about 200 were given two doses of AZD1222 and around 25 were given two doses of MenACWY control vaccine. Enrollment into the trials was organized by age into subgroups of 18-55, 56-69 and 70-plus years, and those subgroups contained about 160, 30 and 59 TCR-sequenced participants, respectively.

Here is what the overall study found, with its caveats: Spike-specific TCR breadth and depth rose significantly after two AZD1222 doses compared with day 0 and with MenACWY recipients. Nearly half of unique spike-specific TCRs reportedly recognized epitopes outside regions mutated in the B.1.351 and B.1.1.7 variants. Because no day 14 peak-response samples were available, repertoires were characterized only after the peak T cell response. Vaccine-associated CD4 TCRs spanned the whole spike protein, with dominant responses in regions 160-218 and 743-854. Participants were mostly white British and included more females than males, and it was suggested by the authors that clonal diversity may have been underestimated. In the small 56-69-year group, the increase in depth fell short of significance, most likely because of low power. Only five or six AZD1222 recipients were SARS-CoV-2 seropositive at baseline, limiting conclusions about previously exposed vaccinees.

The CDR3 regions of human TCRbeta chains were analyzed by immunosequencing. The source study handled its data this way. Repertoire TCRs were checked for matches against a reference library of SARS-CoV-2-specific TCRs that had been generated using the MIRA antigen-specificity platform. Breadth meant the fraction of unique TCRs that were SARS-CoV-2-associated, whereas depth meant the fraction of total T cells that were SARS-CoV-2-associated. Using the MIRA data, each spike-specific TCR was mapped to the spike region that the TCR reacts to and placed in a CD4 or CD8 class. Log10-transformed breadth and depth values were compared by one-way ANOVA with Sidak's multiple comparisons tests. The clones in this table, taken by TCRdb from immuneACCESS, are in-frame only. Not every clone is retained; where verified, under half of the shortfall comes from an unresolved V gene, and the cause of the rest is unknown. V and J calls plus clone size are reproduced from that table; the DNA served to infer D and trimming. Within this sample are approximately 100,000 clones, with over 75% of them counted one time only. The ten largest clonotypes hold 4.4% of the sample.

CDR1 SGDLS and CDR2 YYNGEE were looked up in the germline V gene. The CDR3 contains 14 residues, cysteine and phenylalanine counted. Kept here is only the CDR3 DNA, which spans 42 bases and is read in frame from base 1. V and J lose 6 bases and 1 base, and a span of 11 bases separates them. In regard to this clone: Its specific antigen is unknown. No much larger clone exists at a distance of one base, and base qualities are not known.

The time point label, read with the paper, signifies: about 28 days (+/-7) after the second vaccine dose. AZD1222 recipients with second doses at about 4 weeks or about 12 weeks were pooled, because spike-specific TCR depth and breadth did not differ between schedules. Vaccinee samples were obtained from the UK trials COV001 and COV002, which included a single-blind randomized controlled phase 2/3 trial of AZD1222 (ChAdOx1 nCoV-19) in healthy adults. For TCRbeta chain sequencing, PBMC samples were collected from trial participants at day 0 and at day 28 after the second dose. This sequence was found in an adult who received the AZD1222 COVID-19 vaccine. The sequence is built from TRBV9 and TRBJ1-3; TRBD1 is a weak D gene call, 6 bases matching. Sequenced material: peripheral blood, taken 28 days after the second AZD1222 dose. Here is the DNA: TGTGCCAGCAACTCAGGGGTATCTGGAAACACCATATATTTT. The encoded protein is CASNSGVSGNTIYF.